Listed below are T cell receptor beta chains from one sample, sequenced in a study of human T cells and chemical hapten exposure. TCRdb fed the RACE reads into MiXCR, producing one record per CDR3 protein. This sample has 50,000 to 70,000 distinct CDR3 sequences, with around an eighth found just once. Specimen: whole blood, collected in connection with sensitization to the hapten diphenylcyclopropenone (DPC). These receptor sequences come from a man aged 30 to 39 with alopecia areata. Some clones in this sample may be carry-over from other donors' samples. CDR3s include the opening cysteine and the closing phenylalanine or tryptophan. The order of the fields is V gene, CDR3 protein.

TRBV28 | CASGPYYNEQFF
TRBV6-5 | CASSYVTGGKGTEAFF
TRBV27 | CASSSPGGGSTDTQYF
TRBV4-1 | CASSLGPGQVGEKLFF
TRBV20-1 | CSAAGASYSGGYYNEQFF
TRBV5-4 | CASSLDSGLTDTQYF
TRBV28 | CASRWGSGYEQYF
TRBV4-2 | CASSPGLDSTDTQYF
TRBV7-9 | CASSLEAFGTKHYEQYF
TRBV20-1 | CSARASNGLSYGYTF
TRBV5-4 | CASSPRGLGRETQYF
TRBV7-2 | CASSHRDPGSPLHF
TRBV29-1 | CSTGTGVETQYF
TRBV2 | CASEGLGHEQYF
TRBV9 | CASSGDRTYNSPLHF
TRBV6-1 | CASRPGTGIMNTEAFF
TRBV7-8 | CASSLAVRQGSGLRSGELFF
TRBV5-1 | CASSLWTAGTGELFF
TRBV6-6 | CASTDRDRPYEQYF
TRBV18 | CASSPPPPVGYTF
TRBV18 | CASSPPITRETQYF
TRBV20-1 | CSAVSGGLRETQYF
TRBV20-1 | CSARAGGRYTEAFF
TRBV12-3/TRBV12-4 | CASSLTSPETRYF